This record covers a single TCR beta chain. Its antigen remains unidentified. Using immunoSEQ multiplex PCR, the repertoire was profiled, and TCRdb retains in-frame clones only, with some absent. The table shows fewer than 9,500 clones, with 84% occurring only once. The source of the sample is a study of T cell clonotyping in hematopoietic cell transplantation. The study, taken as a whole, reports: Pathologically expanded recipient clonotypes increased progressively from day 30 to day 180 as diversity fell.

The CDR3 has 14 amino acids. After removal of 7 bases from V and 4 bases from J, the junction contained 8 bases not matched to a gene. The germline gives CDR1 ENHRY, CDR2 SYGVKD. The sequencing used PBMCs, collected at the time of graft-versus-host disease after allogeneic stem cell transplant. The receptor's source is a male patient between 55 and 70 years old who had an allogeneic stem cell transplant from an unrelated donor, so the T cells may come from the graft donor. Some clones in this sample may be carry-over from other donors' samples. This chain links TRBV10-3 with TRBJ1-2; 8 bases agree with TRBD1. In DNA form, the CDR3 reads TGTGCCATCAACGACGCAGGGGGCGGCTATGGCTACACCTTC. It translates to CAINDAGGGYGYTF.